This T cell receptor (beta chain) was documented in a study of blood T cell repertoires in COVID-19. Study summary: Researchers got acute and convalescent COVID-19 samples from the United States, Italy and Spain. Nucleic acid was either cDNA or gDNA, and it came from T cells, B-cell-depleted T cells, or PBMCs.

Under the authors' procedure: The assay estimated nucleated cells by amplifying reference gene primers. TCRdb's table, derived via immunoSEQ multiplex PCR, lists solely in-frame clones and lacks some. That table supplies the V and J calls and clone size; D and trimming were determined from the DNA. The sample carries about 26,000 clones, approximately 70% recorded once. Germline values: CDR1 SGHRS, CDR2 YFSETQ. The junction had 11 bases not matched to a gene; V was cut back by 4 bases and J by 7 bases. This CDR3 has 15 amino acids. This chain links TRBV5-1 with TRBJ1-2; 9 nucleotides match TRBD1. Sequencing was done on a sample of peripheral blood. This receptor was obtained from a man aged 55 to 70 with active or convalescent COVID-19. The CDR3 protein is CASSPGQGRVFGYTF. The CDR3 coding sequence is TGCGCCAGCAGCCCGGGACAGGGAAGAGTTTTTGGCTACACCTTC.